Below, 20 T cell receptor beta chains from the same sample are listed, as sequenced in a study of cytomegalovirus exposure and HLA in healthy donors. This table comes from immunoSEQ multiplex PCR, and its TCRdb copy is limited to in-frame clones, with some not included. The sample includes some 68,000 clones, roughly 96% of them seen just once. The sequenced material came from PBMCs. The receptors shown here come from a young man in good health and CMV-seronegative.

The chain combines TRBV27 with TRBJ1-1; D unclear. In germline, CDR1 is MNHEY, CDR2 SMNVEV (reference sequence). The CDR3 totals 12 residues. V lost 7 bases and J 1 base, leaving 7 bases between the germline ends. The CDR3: CASIAGNTEAFF. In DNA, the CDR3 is TGTGCCAGCATAGCCGGGAACACTGAAGCTTTCTTT.

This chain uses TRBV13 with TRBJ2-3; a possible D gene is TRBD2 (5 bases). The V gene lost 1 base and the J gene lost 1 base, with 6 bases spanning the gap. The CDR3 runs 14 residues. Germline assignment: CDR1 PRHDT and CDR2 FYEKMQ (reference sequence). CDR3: CASSLAGGTDTQYF. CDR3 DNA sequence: TGTGCCAGCAGCTTAGCCGGGGGCACAGATACGCAGTATTTT.

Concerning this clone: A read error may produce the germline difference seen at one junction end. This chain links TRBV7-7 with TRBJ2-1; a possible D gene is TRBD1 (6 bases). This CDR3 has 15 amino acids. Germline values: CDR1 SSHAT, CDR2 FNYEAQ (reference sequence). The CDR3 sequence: CASSPGTTSYNEQFF. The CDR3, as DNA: TGTGCTAGCAGCCCCGGGACAACTAGCTACAATGAGCAGTTCTTC.

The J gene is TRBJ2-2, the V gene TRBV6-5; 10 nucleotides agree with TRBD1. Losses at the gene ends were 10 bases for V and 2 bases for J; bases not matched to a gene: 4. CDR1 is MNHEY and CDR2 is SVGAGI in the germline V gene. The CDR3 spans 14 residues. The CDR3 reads CATGTGVNTGELFF. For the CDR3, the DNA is TGTGCCACCGGGACAGGGGTTAACACCGGGGAGCTGTTTTTT.

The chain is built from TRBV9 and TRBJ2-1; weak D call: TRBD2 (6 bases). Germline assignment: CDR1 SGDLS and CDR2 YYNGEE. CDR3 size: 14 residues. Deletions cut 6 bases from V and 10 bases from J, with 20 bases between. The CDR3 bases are TGTGCCAGCAATGGCGGGGAGCCTATGTTAGAGCAGTTCTTC. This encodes CASNGGEPMLEQFF.

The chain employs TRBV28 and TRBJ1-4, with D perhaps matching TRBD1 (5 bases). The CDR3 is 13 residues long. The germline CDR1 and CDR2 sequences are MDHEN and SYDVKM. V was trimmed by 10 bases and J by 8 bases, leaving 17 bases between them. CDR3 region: CATSRTQGEKLFF. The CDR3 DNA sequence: TGTGCCACCTCGAGGACACAAGGGGAAAAACTGTTTTTT.

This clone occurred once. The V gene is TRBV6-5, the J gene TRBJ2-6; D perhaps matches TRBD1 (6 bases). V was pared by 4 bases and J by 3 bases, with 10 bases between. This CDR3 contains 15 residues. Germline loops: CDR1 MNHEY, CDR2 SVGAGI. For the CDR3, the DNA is TGTGCCAGCAGTTCAGACAGGTTTGGGGCCAACGTCCTGACTTTC. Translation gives CASSSDRFGANVLTF.

CDR3 bases: TGTGCCAGCAGCCCCCCGGACAGGGAAGCTTTCTTT. As protein: CASSPPDREAFF. The chain is built from TRBV5-5 and TRBJ1-1; 7 positions agree with TRBD1. The J segment lost 8 bases and the V segment lost 4 bases, leaving 5 bases of the junction unmatched. In germline, CDR1 is SGHKS, CDR2 YYEKEE (reference sequence). The CDR3 spans 12 residues.

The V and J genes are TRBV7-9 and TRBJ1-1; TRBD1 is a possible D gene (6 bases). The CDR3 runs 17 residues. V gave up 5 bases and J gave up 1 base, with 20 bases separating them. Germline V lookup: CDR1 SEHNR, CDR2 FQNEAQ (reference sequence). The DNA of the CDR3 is TGTGCCAGCAGCCATTATGTAACAGGGACTAAGAACACTGAAGCTTTCTTT. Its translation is CASSHYVTGTKNTEAFF.

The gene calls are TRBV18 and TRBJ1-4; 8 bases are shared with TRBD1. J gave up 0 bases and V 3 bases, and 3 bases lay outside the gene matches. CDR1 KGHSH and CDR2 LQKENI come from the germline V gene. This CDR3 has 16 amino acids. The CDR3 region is CASSPQGAATNEKLFF. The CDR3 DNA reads TGTGCCAGCTCACCGCAGGGGGCCGCAACTAATGAAAAACTGTTTTTT.

CDR3 DNA: TGTGCCAGCAGGCGGGGGGTTATTAGCAATCAGCCCCAGCATTTT. Translation: CASRRGVISNQPQHF. This chain connects TRBV6-5 to TRBJ1-5; D is perhaps TRBD1 (5 bases). The germline V gene encodes CDR1 MNHEY and CDR2 SVGAGI. Trimming stripped 6 bases from V and 0 bases from J, with 12 bases between. The CDR3 loop spans 15 amino acids.

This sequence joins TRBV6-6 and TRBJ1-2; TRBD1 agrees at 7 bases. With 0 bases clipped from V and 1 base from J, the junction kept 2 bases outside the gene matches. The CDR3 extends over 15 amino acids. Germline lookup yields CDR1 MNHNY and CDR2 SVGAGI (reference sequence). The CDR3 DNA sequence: TGTGCCAGCAGTTACTCGAGGGGGCGTAACTATGGCTACACCTTC. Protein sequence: CASSYSRGRNYGYTF.

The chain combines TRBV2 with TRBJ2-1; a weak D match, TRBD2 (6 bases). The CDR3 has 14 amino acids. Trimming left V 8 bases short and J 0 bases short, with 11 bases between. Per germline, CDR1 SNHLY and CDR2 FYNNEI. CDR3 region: CASGEVSSYNEQFF. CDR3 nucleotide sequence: TGTGCCAGCGGGGAGGTAAGCTCCTACAATGAGCAGTTCTTC. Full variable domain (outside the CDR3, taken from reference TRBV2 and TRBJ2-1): EPEVTQTPSHQVTQMGQEVILRCVPISNHLYFYWYRQILGQKVEFLVSFYNNEISEKSEIFDDQFSVERPDGSNFTLKIRSTKLEDSAMYFCASGEVSSYNEQFFGPGTRLTVL.

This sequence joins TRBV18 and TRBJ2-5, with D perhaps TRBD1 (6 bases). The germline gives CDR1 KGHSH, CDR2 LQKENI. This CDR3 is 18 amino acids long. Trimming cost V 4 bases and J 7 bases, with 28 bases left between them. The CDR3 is CASSRTDTTGQYGGTQYF. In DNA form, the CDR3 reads TGTGCCAGCTCACGCACGGATACGACAGGCCAGTACGGAGGGACCCAGTACTTC. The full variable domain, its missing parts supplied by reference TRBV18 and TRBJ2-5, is NAGVMQNPRHLVRRRGQEARLRCSPMKGHSHVYWYRQLPEEGLKFMVYLQKENIIDESGMPKERFSAEFPKEGPSILRIQQVVRGDSAAYFCASSRTDTTGQYGGTQYFGPGTRLLVL.

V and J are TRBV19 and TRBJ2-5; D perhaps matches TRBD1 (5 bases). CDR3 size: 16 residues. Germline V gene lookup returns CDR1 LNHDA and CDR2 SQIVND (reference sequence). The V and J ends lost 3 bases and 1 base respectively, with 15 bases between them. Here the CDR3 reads CASSIPGRVGQETQYF. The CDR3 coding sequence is TGTGCCAGTAGTATTCCTGGCAGGGTGGGCCAAGAGACCCAGTACTTC. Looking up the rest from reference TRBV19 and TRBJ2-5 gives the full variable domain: DGGITQSPKYLFRKEGQNVTLSCEQNLNHDAMYWYRQDPGQGLRLIYYSQIVNDFQKGDIAEGYSVSREKKESFPLTVTSAQKNPTAFYLCASSIPGRVGQETQYFGPGTRLLVL.

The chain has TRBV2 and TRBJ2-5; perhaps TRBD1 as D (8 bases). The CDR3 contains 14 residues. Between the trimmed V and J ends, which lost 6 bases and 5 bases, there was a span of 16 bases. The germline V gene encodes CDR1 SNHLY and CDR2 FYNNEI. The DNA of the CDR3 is TGTGCCAGCAGCATACAGGGGGGGTGGGAGACCCAGTACTTC. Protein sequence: CASSIQGGWETQYF.

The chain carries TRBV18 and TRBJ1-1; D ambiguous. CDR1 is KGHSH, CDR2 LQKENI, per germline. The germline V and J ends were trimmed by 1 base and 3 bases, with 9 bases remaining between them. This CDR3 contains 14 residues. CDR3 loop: CASSPRTMDTEAFF. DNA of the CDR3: TGTGCCAGCTCACCACGTACAATGGACACTGAAGCTTTCTTT.

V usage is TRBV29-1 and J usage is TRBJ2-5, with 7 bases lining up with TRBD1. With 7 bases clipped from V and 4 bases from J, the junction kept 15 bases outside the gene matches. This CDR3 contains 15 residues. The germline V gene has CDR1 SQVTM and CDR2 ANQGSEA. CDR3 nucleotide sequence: TGCAGCGGTAAACTGGAGACAGGGATTCGAGAGACCCAGTACTTC. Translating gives CSGKLETGIRETQYF.

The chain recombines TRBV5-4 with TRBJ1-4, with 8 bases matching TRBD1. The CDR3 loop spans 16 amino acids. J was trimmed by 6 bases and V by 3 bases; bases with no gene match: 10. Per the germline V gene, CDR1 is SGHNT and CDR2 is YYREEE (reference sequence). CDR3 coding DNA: TGTGCCAGCAGCTCAACATACAGGGGGGGCCATGAAAAACTGTTTTTT. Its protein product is CASSSTYRGGHEKLFF. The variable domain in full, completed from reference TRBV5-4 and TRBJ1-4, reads ETGVTQSPTHLIKTRGQQVTLRCSSQSGHNTVSWYQQALGQGPQFIFQYYREEENGRGNFPPRFSGLQFPNYSSELNVNALELDDSALYLCASSSTYRGGHEKLFFGSGTQLSVL.

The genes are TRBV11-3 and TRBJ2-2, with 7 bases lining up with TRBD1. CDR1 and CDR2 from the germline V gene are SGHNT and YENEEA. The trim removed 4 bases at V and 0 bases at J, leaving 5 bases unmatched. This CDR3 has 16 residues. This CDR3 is CASSSRTGANTGELFF. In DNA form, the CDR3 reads TGTGCCAGCAGCTCCCGGACAGGCGCGAACACCGGGGAGCTGTTTTTT.